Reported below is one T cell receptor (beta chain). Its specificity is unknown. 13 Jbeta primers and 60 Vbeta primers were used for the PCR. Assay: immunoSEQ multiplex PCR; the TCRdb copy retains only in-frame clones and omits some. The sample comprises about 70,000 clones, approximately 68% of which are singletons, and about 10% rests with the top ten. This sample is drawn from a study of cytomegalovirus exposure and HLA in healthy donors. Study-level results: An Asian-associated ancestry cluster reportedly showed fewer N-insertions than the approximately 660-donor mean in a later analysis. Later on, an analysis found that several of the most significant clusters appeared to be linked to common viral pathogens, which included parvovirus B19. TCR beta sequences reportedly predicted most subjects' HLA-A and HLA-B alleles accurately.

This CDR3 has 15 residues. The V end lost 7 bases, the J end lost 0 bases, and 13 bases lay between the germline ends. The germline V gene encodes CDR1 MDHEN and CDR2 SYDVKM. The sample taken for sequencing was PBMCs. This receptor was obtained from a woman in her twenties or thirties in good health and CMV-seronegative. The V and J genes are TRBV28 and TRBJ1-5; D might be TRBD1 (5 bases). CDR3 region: CASIPRGHSNQPQHF. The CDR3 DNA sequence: TGTGCCAGCATCCCAAGGGGCCATAGCAATCAGCCCCAGCATTTT. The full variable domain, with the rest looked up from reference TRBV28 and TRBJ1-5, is DVKVTQSSRYLVKRTGEKVFLECVQDMDHENMFWYRQDPGLGLRLIYFSYDVKMKEKGDIPEGYSVSREKKERFSLILESASTNQTSMYLCASIPRGHSNQPQHFGDGTRLSIL.